The next 18 T cell receptor beta chains were all read from a single sample in a study of blood T cells in healthy people across ages. Primed by a sample-barcoded 5' primer and a J-beta primer mix, a second PCR proceeded for about 6 to 11 cycles. MiXCR was run by TCRdb on the 5' RACE reads, yielding one entry per CDR3 protein. The table lists about 1.7 million distinct CDR3 sequences, roughly 27% of them singletons. The sequenced sample consisted of blood. These receptors were obtained from a woman in her twenties or thirties in good health.

The CDR3 DNA sequence: TGCAGCGCACACACGGGAGGACAGGGACGGTCAGCTTTCTTT. The encoded protein is CSAHTGGQGRSAFF. The V and J genes are TRBV29-1 and TRBJ1-1; TRBD1 agrees at 8 bases. The CDR3 sequence is 14 residues long. Germline loops: CDR1 SQVTM, CDR2 ANQGSEA. V dropped 7 bases and J dropped 10; count of bases not matched to a gene: 17.

The V and J genes are TRBV20-1 and TRBJ2-7; 9 bases fit TRBD2. This CDR3 region has 14 residues. With 4 bases clipped from V and 2 bases from J, the junction kept 6 bases outside the gene matches. Germline V gene data show CDR1 as DFQATT and CDR2 as SNEGSKA (reference sequence). This CDR3 reads CSATVAGVPYEQYF. CDR3 bases: TGCAGTGCTACGGTAGCGGGAGTACCCTACGAGCAGTACTTC.

The table lists this clonotype with a few counts. This chain joins TRBV6-6 and TRBJ2-4, with 7 bases identical to TRBD1. The end of the DNA fits TRBJ2-7 better, so the J call may be wrong. Germline CDR1 reads MNHNY; CDR2 reads SVGAGI (reference sequence). CDR3 length: 13 residues. Here the CDR3 DNA reads TGTGCCAGCAGTGGGACAGCCAGGGGCGAGCAGTACTTC. Translation gives CASSGTARGEQYF.

Turning to this clonotype: An end of the junction differs from the germline gene, which may be a read error. V is TRBV6-5 and J is TRBJ1-3; D call uncertain. The germline gives CDR1 MNHEY, CDR2 SVGAGI. The CDR3 covers 16 residues. DNA for the CDR3: TGTGCCAGCAGTTACGGAGGCGGTTTGGCTGGAGACACCATATATTTT. Its translation is CASSYGGGLAGDTIYF.

This clonotype was seen a handful of times. The junction departs from the called germline gene at one end, perhaps through a read error. This chain uses TRBV5-5 with TRBJ2-7; TRBD2 matches 9 bases. This CDR3 contains 15 residues. Germline V gene lookup returns CDR1 SGHKS and CDR2 YYEKEE (reference sequence). CDR3: CVSSPQAGGSYEQYF. In nucleotides, the CDR3 is TGTGTCAGCAGCCCCCAAGCGGGGGGCTCCTACGAGCAGTACTTC.

With respect to this clonotype: This clone may be a read error of a much larger clone one base away. The chain recombines TRBV29-1 with TRBJ2-1; D gene ambiguous. V shed 7 bases and J shed 5 bases, with 15 bases lying between them. CDR3 length equals 13 residues. Per the germline V gene, CDR1 is SQVTM and CDR2 is ANQGSEA. The CDR3 here is CSARGEAHNEQFF. Written as DNA, the CDR3 is TGCAGCGCCCGAGGAGAGGCCCACAATGAGCAGTTCTTC.

This clonotype was seen a few times. This chain joins TRBV12-3 or TRBV12-4 and TRBJ2-6; no clear D. The CDR3 is made up of 16 amino acids. V lost 7 bases, J lost 4 bases, and 17 bases lay in between. Here the CDR3 DNA reads TGTGCCAGCAACTCGGACGGCCCCCGGGGGGCCAACGTCCTGACTTTC. Its protein product is CASNSDGPRGANVLTF.

On this clonotype: A read error may explain this, as a much larger clone is one base away. The CDR3 DNA sequence: TGCGCCAGCAGCCATGAGGGACAGGACAATGAGCAGTACTTC. Protein product: CASSHEGQDNEQYF. The chain uses TRBV4-3 and TRBJ2-5, with 8 bases matching TRBD1. CDR3 size: 14 residues. Germline V gene sequence: CDR1 LGHNA, CDR2 YSLEER. V shed 3 bases, J shed 11 bases, and the junction held 11 bases outside the gene matches.

In its sample, this clonotype was seen a few times. J is TRBJ2-4 and V is TRBV14, with D maybe TRBD1 (5 bases). The CDR3 consists of 14 residues. Germline V gene data show CDR1 as SGHDN and CDR2 as FVKESK. V dropped 2 bases and J dropped 8 bases, with 13 bases sitting between them. This CDR3 is CASSQLGLPDIQYF. CDR3 bases: TGTGCCAGCAGCCAACTGGGGCTTCCGGACATTCAGTACTTC.

The chain has TRBV4-3 and TRBJ2-4; TRBD2 aligns across 7 bases. The last part of the DNA fits TRBJ2-7 better; the J call may be wrong. Germline values: CDR1 LGHNA, CDR2 YSLEER. The CDR3 is 15 amino acids. The DNA of the CDR3 is TGCGCCAGCAGCCAGGAAAGCGGGGAGGCCTACGAGCAGTACTTC. Translation: CASSQESGEAYEQYF.

In its sample, this clonotype was seen many times. V is TRBV28 and J is TRBJ2-3, with a tentative D call TRBD2 (5 bases). The CDR3 contains 15 residues. Trimming pared 4 bases from V and 1 base from J, leaving 12 bases between. CDR1 is MDHEN, CDR2 SYDVKM, per germline. Here the CDR3 reads CASSSPGGRTDTQYF. CDR3 DNA sequence: TGTGCCAGCAGTTCCCCCGGAGGACGCACAGATACGCAGTATTTT. Full variable domain (rest looked up from reference TRBV28 and TRBJ2-3): DVKVTQSSRYLVKRTGEKVFLECVQDMDHENMFWYRQDPGLGLRLIYFSYDVKMKEKGDIPEGYSVSREKKERFSLILESASTNQTSMYLCASSSPGGRTDTQYFGPGTRLTVL.

This clonotype was counted a few times. The rearrangement joins TRBV7-2 to TRBJ2-4; D is perhaps TRBD2 (7 bases). The CDR3 runs to 17 residues. V lost 5 bases, J lost 9 bases, and 26 bases lay in between. Germline CDR1 SGHTA, CDR2 FQGNSA. This chain's CDR3 is CASSQGVGWGGRSIQYF. In DNA form, the CDR3 reads TGTGCCAGCAGCCAAGGGGTCGGTTGGGGGGGCAGATCCATTCAGTACTTC.

The sample holds many counts of this clonotype. An end of the junction differs from the germline gene, which may be a read error. The chain links TRBV5-1 to TRBJ2-7; D remains ambiguous. The CDR3 extends over 13 amino acids. Germline-derived CDR1 and CDR2 are SGHRS and YFSETQ. The CDR3 spells CASSLYGPYEQYF. The CDR3 nucleotides read TGTGCCAGCAGCTTATACGGTCCCTACGAGCAGTACTTC.

This chain uses TRBV6-2 or TRBV6-3 with TRBJ2-5; TRBD2 matches 11 bases. There are 15 residues in the CDR3. Germline V gene sequence: CDR1 MNHEY, CDR2 SVGEGT. With V trimmed by 2 bases and J by 4 bases, 3 bases remained unmatched. CDR3 sequence: CASSYVTSGRETQYF. Written as DNA, the CDR3 is TGTGCCAGCAGTTACGTTACTAGCGGGAGAGAGACCCAGTACTTC.

With respect to this clonotype: This may stem from a read error, because a much larger clone lies one nucleotide away. This chain links TRBV6-1 with TRBJ2-6; a possible D gene is TRBD1 (5 bases). Between the trimmed V and J ends, which lost 6 bases and 0 bases, there was a span of 18 bases. This CDR3 region has 18 residues. Per germline, CDR1 MNHNS and CDR2 SASEGT. CDR3 sequence reads: CASSQTKTDLSGANVLTF. Here the CDR3 DNA reads TGTGCCAGCAGCCAAACGAAGACAGACCTCTCTGGGGCCAACGTCCTGACTTTC.

The rearrangement uses TRBV28 and TRBJ2-4, with 7 bases fitting TRBD1. Unmatched junction bases numbered 5, after V lost 7 bases and J lost 2 bases. Germline CDR1 is MDHEN and CDR2 is SYDVKM. CDR3 length equals 14 residues. CDR3 in DNA: TGTGCCAGCAATCCACAGGGGTCCAAAAACATTCAGTACTTC. This sequence encodes CASNPQGSKNIQYF.

This clonotype has at least ten counts. V is TRBV20-1 and J is TRBJ2-5; 13 bases fit TRBD2. The length of the CDR3 is 16 residues. CDR1 DFQATT and CDR2 SNEGSKA come from the germline V gene (reference sequence). The junction had 9 bases not matched to a gene; V was cut back by 3 bases and J by 5 bases. The CDR3 DNA reads as TGCAGTGCTAGGGATCCTGGGACTAGCGGGGTGGAGACCCAGTACTTC. Translating gives CSARDPGTSGVETQYF.

This clonotype turned up a few times. CDR3 sequence (DNA): TGCGCCAGTTCTAACAGGACCCCCTCCTACGAGCAGTACTTC. Its translation: CASSNRTPSYEQYF. J is TRBJ2-7 and V is TRBV5-1; tentative D call: TRBD1 (5 bases). This CDR3 has 14 residues. Trimming took off 8 bases at V and 0 bases at J, with 15 bases between the two ends. The germline gives CDR1 SGHRS, CDR2 YFSETQ. Together with reference TRBV5-1 and TRBJ2-7, the CDR3 gives the full variable domain: KAGVTQTPRYLIKTRGQQVTLSCSPISGHRSVSWYQQTPGQGLQFLFEYFSETQRNKGNFPGRFSGRQFSNSRSEMNVSTLELGDSALYLCASSNRTPSYEQYFGPGTRLTVT.